These T cell receptor beta chains were read from a single sample in a study of vaccination and CD4 T cells after COVID-19. These receptors' antigens are unknown. TCRdb ran MiXCR on the PCR reads and lists one entry per CDR3 protein. The sample includes 20,000 or so distinct CDR3 sequences, 40% to 50% of them seen just once. The specimen sequenced was CD4+ T cells from blood, cultured in vitro. The receptors derive from a human donor who had recovered from COVID-19. Each CDR3 is given with its conserved first and last residue. The D gene is left open where the match is weak. Clone size is given for some rows only: seen once, a few or many times, or a class if the clone is expanded.

abundance,v_gene,j_gene,d_gene,CDR3aa,CDR3nt
.,TRBV11-3,TRBJ2-3,.,CASSDGQLFTDTQYF,TGTGCCAGCAGCGACGGACAGTTATTCACAGATACGCAGTATTTT
few,TRBV7-9,TRBJ1-1,TRBD1,CASSRQGVDTEAFF,TGTGCCAGCAGTCGACAGGGGGTGGACACTGAAGCTTTCTTT
.,TRBV7-2,TRBJ2-1,.,CASSLGGLGDNDEQFF,TGTGCCAGCAGCTTAGGGGGATTAGGAGACAACGATGAGCAGTTCTTC
.,TRBV5-4,TRBJ1-6,.,CASSLERESSPLHF,TGTGCCAGCAGCTTGGAAAGGGAGAGTTCACCCCTCCACTTT
few,TRBV2,TRBJ2-3,TRBD2,CASSRSGGATDTQYF,TGTGCCAGCAGTCGGAGCGGGGGGGCTACAGATACGCAGTATTTT
.,TRBV7-2,TRBJ2-3,.,CASSSPHTDTQYF,TGTGCCAGCAGCTCCCCCCACACAGATACGCAGTATTTT
.,TRBV24-1,TRBJ2-4,TRBD1,CATSDFSGQGKNIQYF,TGTGCCACCAGTGATTTTTCCGGACAGGGGAAAAACATTCAGTACTTC
few,TRBV7-2,TRBJ2-7,.,CASSLSVDGSYEQYF,TGTGCCAGCAGCTTAAGTGTCGACGGGTCCTACGAGCAGTACTTC
few,TRBV10-1,TRBJ1-5,.,CARTPQGTDSQPQHF,TGCGCCAGGACCCCGCAGGGAACCGATAGTCAGCCCCAGCATTTT
once,TRBV10-3,TRBJ2-1,TRBD1,CATRKTGTDNEQFF,TGTGCCACAAGGAAAACCGGGACAGACAATGAGCAGTTCTTC
.,TRBV19,TRBJ2-3,.,CASSTGGMVGDRRLTDTQYF,TGTGCCAGTAGTACCGGGGGGATGGTGGGGGACAGGAGACTCACAGATACGCAGTATTTT
.,TRBV18,TRBJ2-6,TRBD1,CASSTGVKANVLTF,TGTGCCAGCTCAACAGGGGTAAAGGCCAACGTCCTGACTTTC
.,TRBV19,TRBJ2-6,.,CASSFGAIGGANVLTF,TGTGCCAGTAGTTTCGGAGCGATCGGTGGGGCCAACGTCCTGACTTTC
few,TRBV4-1,TRBJ2-3,.,CASSQEGSPHTDTQYF,TGCGCCAGCAGCCAAGAAGGATCCCCACACACAGATACGCAGTATTTT
.,TRBV27,TRBJ1-3,.,CASSSSGLVGNTIYF,TGTGCCAGCAGCTCTTCGGGTTTAGTAGGAAACACCATATATTTT
.,TRBV11-2,TRBJ2-1,.,CASSLEGPSYNEQFF,TGTGCCAGCAGCTTAGAGGGGCCTTCCTACAATGAGCAGTTCTTC
few,TRBV5-4,TRBJ1-1,.,CASSLESWTEAFF,TGTGCCAGCAGCTTGGAGAGTTGGACTGAAGCTTTCTTT
.,TRBV30,TRBJ1-2,TRBD1,CAWSVRSTGGGYGYTF,TGTGCCTGGAGTGTTCGTTCAACAGGGGGGGGCTATGGCTACACCTTC
.,TRBV6-4,TRBJ2-1,.,CARGRFLYNEQFF,TGTGCCAGAGGACGGTTTCTCTACAATGAGCAGTTCTTC
few,TRBV24-1,TRBJ2-7,TRBD2,CATSDYRTSRGLYF,TGTGCCACCAGTGACTATAGGACTAGCCGGGGTCTGTACTTC
few,TRBV19,TRBJ2-7,TRBD1,CASSVDRGYEQYF,TGTGCCAGTAGCGTCGACAGGGGCTACGAGCAGTACTTC
few,TRBV20-1,TRBJ1-5,.,CSARPPFVRPQHF,TGCAGTGCTAGACCCCCATTCGTGAGGCCCCAGCATTTT
few,TRBV20-1,TRBJ2-7,.,CSARGSPLSGTSSYEQYF,TGCAGTGCTAGAGGATCCCCTTTGTCGGGCACGAGCTCCTACGAGCAGTACTTC